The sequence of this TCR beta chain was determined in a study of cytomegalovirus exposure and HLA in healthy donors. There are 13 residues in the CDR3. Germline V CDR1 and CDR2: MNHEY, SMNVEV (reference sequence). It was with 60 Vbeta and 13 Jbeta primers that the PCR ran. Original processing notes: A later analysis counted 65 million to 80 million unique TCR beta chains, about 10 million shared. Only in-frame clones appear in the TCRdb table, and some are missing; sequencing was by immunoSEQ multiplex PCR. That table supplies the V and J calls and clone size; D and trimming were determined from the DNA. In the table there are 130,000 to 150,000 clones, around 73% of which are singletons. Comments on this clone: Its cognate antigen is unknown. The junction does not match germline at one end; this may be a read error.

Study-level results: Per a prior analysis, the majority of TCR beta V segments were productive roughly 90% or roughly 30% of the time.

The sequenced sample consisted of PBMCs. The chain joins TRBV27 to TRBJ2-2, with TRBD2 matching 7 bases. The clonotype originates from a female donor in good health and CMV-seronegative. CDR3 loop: CSSGGSVTGELFF. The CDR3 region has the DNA TGCTCTTCTGGCGGGAGTGTCACCGGGGAGCTGTTTTTT.